This T cell receptor beta chain was captured in a study of control samples from healthy donors and cancer patients. TCRdb's copy holds only in-frame clones and misses some; the assay was immunoSEQ multiplex PCR. The sample consists of 95,000 to 150,000 clones, more than 85% of them appearing once. Sequences were obtained from blood. The receptor comes from a woman aged 18 to 35 in good health.

CDR3 residues: CASSLKPRTGENTEAFF. The CDR3 nucleotides are TGTGCCAGCAGCTTAAAACCCCGCACAGGGGAAAACACTGAAGCTTTCTTT. This chain joins TRBV7-9 and TRBJ1-1; 7 nucleotides agree with TRBD1. Germline V gene sequence: CDR1 SEHNR, CDR2 FQNEAQ (reference sequence). The CDR3 spans 17 residues. The V and J ends lost 2 bases and 2 bases, in that order; junction bases with no gene match: 11.